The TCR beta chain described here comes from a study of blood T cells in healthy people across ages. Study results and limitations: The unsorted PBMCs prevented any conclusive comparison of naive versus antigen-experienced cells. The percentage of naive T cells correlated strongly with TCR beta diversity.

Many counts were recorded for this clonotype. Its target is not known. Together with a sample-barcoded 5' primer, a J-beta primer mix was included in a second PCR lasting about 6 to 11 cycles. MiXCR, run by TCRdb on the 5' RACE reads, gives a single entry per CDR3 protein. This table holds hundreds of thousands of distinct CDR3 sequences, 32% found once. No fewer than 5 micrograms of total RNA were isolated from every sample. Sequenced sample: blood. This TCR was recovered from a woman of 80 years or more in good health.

CDR3: CASSGAEGLGYGYTF. The CDR3 DNA reads TGTGCCAGCAGCGGCGCGGAGGGGTTAGGCTATGGCTACACCTTC. V gene TRBV7-8 combines with J gene TRBJ1-2; tentatively, D is TRBD1 (5 bases). The CDR3 spans 15 residues. Germline assignment: CDR1 SGHVS and CDR2 FQNEAQ. V was clipped by 5 bases and J by 4 bases, with 17 bases between them.